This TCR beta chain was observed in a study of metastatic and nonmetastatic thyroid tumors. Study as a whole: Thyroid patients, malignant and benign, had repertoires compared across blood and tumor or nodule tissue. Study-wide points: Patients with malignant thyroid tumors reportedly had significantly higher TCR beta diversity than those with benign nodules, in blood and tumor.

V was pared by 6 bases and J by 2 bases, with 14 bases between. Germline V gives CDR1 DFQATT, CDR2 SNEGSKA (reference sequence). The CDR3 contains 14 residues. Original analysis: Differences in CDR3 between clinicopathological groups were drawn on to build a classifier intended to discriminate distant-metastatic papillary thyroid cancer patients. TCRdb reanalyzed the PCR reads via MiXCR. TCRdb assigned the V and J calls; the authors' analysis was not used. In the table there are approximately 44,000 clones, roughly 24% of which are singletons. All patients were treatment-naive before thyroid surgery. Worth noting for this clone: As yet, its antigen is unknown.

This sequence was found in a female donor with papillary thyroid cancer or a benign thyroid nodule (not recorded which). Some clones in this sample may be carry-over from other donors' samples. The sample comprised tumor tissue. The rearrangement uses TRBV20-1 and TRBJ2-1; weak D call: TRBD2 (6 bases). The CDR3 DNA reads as TGCAGTGCGCGAGGACTACACACCTACAATGAGCAGTTCTTC. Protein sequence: CSARGLHTYNEQFF.